Each of the 6 T cell receptor beta chains below was sequenced from the same sample in a study of T cell clonality in common variable immunodeficiency. Clones were sequenced by immunoSEQ multiplex PCR, and TCRdb holds only the in-frame ones, with some missing. Listed here are 25,000 to 35,000 clones without any singletons, the top ten holding around 4.6%. What was sequenced was peripheral blood mononuclear cells. These receptors all stem from a person between 18 and 69 years old in good health.

The CDR3 here is CAWSTLGTGDGQYF. Partial CDR3 DNA: TGTGCCTGGAGTACGTTAGGGACAGGGGATGGT. The chain combines TRBV30 with TRBJ2-4; 10 bases agree with TRBD1. With the read ending 3 residues before the CDR3 end, the germline J gene is used to fill in that end. The CDR3 runs 14 residues. Germline assignment: CDR1 GTSNPN and CDR2 SVGIG (reference sequence).

With regard to this clone: The read gets to within 3 residues of the CDR3 end, and the germline J gene fills in the rest. This chain uses TRBV11-3 with TRBJ1-1; D is perhaps TRBD1 (5 bases). Germline CDR1 is SGHNT and CDR2 is YENEEA. The CDR3 is 14 amino acids. V lost 5 bases, J lost 1 base, and 11 bases lay in between. The CDR3 sequence is CASSPQGGNTEAFF. The part of the CDR3 DNA that was read is TGTGCCAGCAGCCCCCAGGGAGGGAACACTGAA.

This clone was counted only a few times. The read gets to within 3 residues of the CDR3 end, and the germline J gene fills in the rest. The chain links TRBV11-1 to TRBJ2-7; maybe TRBD2 (6 bases). The CDR3 runs 15 residues. V was pared by 5 bases and J by 6 bases, with 20 bases between. CDR1 and CDR2 from the germline V gene are SGHAT and FQDESV (reference sequence). CDR3 sequence: CASSHVGGGGSEQYF. The DNA read from the CDR3 is TGTGCCAGCAGCCATGTCGGGGGAGGTGGGAGCGAG.

This clone was seen repeatedly, ten times or more. This may arise from a read error, as a much more abundant clone is one base away. The read comes to an end 3 residues before the CDR3 does, leaving the germline J gene to fill in the end. This chain joins TRBV30 and TRBJ2-2; D might be TRBD1 (6 bases). The CDR3 is 16 amino acids. Looked up from germline, CDR1 is GTSNPN and CDR2 is SVGIG (reference sequence). CDR3 residues: CAWGTGISSGANVLFF. CDR3 DNA, as far as it was read: TGTGCCTGGGGAACAGGGATTAGCTCTGGGGCCAACGTG. The full variable domain, completed using reference TRBV30 and TRBJ2-2, is SQTIHQWPATLVQPVGSPLSLECTVEGTSNPNLYWYRQAAGRGLQLLFYSVGIGQISSEVPQNLSASRPQDRQFILSSKKLLLSDSGFYLCAWGTGISSGANVLFFGEGSRLTVL.

This clone was seen many times. The read stops 3 residues short of the end of the CDR3; the missing end is completed from the germline J gene. The V gene is TRBV19, the J gene TRBJ1-2; 9 bases line up with TRBD1. The CDR3 consists of 15 residues. Trimming took 3 bases from V and 4 from J; bases not matched to a gene: 6. Per germline, CDR1 LNHDA and CDR2 SQIVND (reference sequence). CDR3 DNA, as far as it was read: TGTGCCAGTAGTATGGGGGAGGGACAGGGCTATGGC. Protein product: CASSMGEGQGYG. The entire CDR3 sequence reads CASSMGEGQGYGYTF. Filled out from reference TRBV19 and TRBJ1-2, the complete variable domain reads DGGITQSPKYLFRKEGQNVTLSCEQNLNHDAMYWYRQDPGQGLRLIYYSQIVNDFQKGDIAEGYSVSREKKESFPLTVTSAQKNPTAFYLCASSMGEGQGYGYTFGSGTRLTVV.

This clone was picked up many times. The read halts 3 residues ahead of the CDR3 end, with the missing end drawn from the germline J gene. The V gene is TRBV29-1, the J gene TRBJ2-2; 10 bases match TRBD1. CDR1 SQVTM and CDR2 ANQGSEA come from the germline V gene. The CDR3 covers 14 residues. CDR3 bases read: TGCAGCGCTCGGGTGGGACAGGGGAATGAAAAG. It translates to CSARVGQGNEK. The CDR3 reads in full as CSARVGQGNEKLFF.